Listed below are T cell receptor beta chains from one sample, sequenced in a study. One entry per CDR3 protein, called by TCRdb with MiXCR from the 5' RACE reads. The sample holds around 4,800 distinct CDR3 sequences, about 72% seen once. Sequencing was done on a sample of Tregs sorted from blood. These receptors were taken from a female donor with breast cancer. Each CDR3 is given with its conserved first and last residue. Rows may omit the clone size; those that give it use once, few, many or a size class.

TRBJ2-3	TRBV20-1	-	CSAPTGGDYSTDTQYF
TRBJ2-3	TRBV7-9	-	CASSLRSGSYADTQYF
TRBJ2-7	TRBV11-2	-	CASSVGTGYEQYF
TRBJ2-7	TRBV5-1	once	CASSEDGTYEQYF
TRBJ2-1	TRBV29-1	-	CSVEALGLAGVGEQFF
TRBJ1-1	TRBV7-9	-	CASSLGVEREAFF
TRBJ1-1	TRBV7-9	few	CASSSNTEAFF
TRBJ2-3	TRBV7-9	few	CASDTDRASSSTDTQYF
TRBJ2-7	TRBV20-1	-	CSGHTGLGAYEQYF
TRBJ2-7	TRBV5-1	-	CASSPRGGEQYF
TRBJ2-7	TRBV20-1	-	CSASSGQGSIYEQYF
TRBJ1-5	TRBV15	few	CATSRDRTFDQPQHF
TRBJ2-1	TRBV4-1	-	CASSQVDRGPYNEQFF
TRBJ2-1	TRBV2	-	CASNTLGDTEQFF
TRBJ1-1	TRBV5-1	-	CASRGTDNEAFF
TRBJ2-1	TRBV4-1	-	CASSQRAPEVGSYNEQFF
TRBJ2-2	TRBV7-6	once	CASSLDLVSGGELFF
TRBJ2-7	TRBV5-5	-	CASSLVSAETYEQYF
TRBJ2-7	TRBV10-1	-	CASSVTGDYEQYF
TRBJ1-5	TRBV12-3/TRBV12-4	-	CASSLEGGNQPQHF
TRBJ2-2	TRBV7-2	-	CASSFRRPNTGELFF
TRBJ1-1	TRBV7-3	once	CASSLEAATEAFF
TRBJ2-1	TRBV6-1	-	CASSVKASGISYNEQFF
TRBJ2-5	TRBV5-6	-	CASSLDRTQETQYF
TRBJ1-1	TRBV5-1	-	CASSLDRAPEAFF
TRBJ2-1	TRBV7-8	-	CASSLGGGSQVTFEQFF
TRBJ2-3	TRBV12-3/TRBV12-4	-	CASSDGTSGFDTQYF
TRBJ2-2	TRBV20-1	-	CSARVAFDVTGELFF
TRBJ2-3	TRBV7-6	-	CASSRPEDGDTQYF
TRBJ2-1	TRBV4-1	few	CASSQAGNEQFF
TRBJ2-1	TRBV7-3	-	CASSIAGGPYNEQFF
TRBJ2-7	TRBV5-1	-	CASSLDSAYEQYF
TRBJ2-7	TRBV15	-	CATSRVQTPREQYF
TRBJ1-2	TRBV4-1	-	CASSQDRGDLGGYTF
TRBJ1-2	TRBV6-5	-	CASSYWDRSILDYGYTF
TRBJ2-1	TRBV20-1	-	CSARTSGLHSYNEQFF
TRBJ1-5	TRBV6-5	-	CASSSATGSNQPQHF
TRBJ2-7	TRBV20-1	-	CSARESYYEQHF
TRBJ2-7	TRBV4-1	few	CASSQQGPYEQYF
TRBJ2-7	TRBV4-1	-	CASSQVAASSGDQYF
TRBJ2-1	TRBV7-3	-	CASSLMGYNEQFF
TRBJ1-3	TRBV9	-	CASSRSGRQSSGNTIYF
TRBJ2-3	TRBV9	-	CASSEAGGPTDTQYF
TRBJ2-7	TRBV4-1	-	CASSQIVAGAYEQYF
TRBJ2-1	TRBV12-3/TRBV12-4	-	CASSFLGASYNEQFF
TRBJ1-2	TRBV9	-	CASSVAAGGAGYGYTF
TRBJ2-3	TRBV20-1	once	CSAATTDTQYF
TRBJ2-7	TRBV27	few	CASRDGTSVGYEQYF
TRBJ2-7	TRBV15	-	CATSAGTTDISYEQYF
TRBJ2-7	TRBV6-5	-	CASKGRESYEQYF
TRBJ2-3	TRBV5-4	once	CASSPLPSSDTQYF
TRBJ2-1	TRBV25-1	-	CASSAGHEQFF
TRBJ2-7	TRBV5-4	-	CASSGTSGSEQYF
TRBJ2-7	TRBV11-2	few	CASSADSGLAVYEQYF
TRBJ2-1	TRBV4-1	-	CASSQVLQWGGDEQFF